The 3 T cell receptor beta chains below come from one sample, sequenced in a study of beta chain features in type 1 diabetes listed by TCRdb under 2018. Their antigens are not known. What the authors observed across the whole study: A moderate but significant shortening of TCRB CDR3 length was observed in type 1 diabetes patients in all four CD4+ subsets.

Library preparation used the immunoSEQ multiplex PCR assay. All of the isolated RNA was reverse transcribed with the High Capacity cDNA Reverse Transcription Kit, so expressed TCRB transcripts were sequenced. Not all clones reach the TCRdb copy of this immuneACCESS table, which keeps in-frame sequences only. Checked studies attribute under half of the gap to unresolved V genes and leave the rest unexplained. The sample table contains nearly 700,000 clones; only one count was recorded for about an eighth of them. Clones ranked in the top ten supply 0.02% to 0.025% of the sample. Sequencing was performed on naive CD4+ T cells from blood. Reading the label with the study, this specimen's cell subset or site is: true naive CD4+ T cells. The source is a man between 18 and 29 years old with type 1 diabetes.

The DNA for the CDR3 is TGCGCCAGCAGCCGAACAGAAGGAGGCTACACCTTC. This gives the protein CASSRTEGGYTF. This chain connects TRBV23-1 to TRBJ1-2; the D is unclear. TRBV23-1 is reported as an ORF; its role is uncertain. The V gene lost 6 bases and the J gene lost 8 bases, with 13 bases spanning the gap. CDR3 length: 12 amino acids.

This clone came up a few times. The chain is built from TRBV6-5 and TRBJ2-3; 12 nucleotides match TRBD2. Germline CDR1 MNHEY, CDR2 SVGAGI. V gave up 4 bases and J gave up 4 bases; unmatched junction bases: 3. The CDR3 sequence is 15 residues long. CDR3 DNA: TGTGCCAGCAGTTCTGGACTAGCGGGGTCAGATACGCAGTATTTT. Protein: CASSSGLAGSDTQYF.

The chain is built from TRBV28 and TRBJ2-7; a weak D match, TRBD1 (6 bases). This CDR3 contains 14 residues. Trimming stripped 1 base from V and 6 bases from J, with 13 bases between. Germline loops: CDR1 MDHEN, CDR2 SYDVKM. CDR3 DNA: TGTGCCAGCAGTTTATACAGGGTCTCCCTCGAGCAGTACTTC. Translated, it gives CASSLYRVSLEQYF.